This TCR beta chain was identified during a study of T cell responses to AZD1222 COVID-19 vaccine. Measured with immunoSEQ multiplex PCR; TCRdb has only the in-frame clones, and not every one. The sample lists roughly 100,000 clones; 88% were seen once. Germline V lookup: CDR1 LGHDT, CDR2 YNNKEL (reference sequence). After removal of 5 bases from V and 5 bases from J, the junction contained 9 bases not matched to a gene. The CDR3 runs to 15 residues. The sample here was peripheral blood, taken on day 0 of AZD1222 vaccination. The rearrangement uses TRBV3-1 (or the pseudogene TRBV3-2) and TRBJ2-3; 8 bases line up with TRBD2. This sequence was found in an adult in good health. The DNA for the CDR3 is TGTGCCAGCAGCACCTTTAGCGGGGTTGGAGATACGCAGTATTTT. This codes for CASSTFSGVGDTQYF.